This paragraph covers one TCR beta chain sequence. Its specificity is unknown. Assay: immunoSEQ multiplex PCR; the TCRdb copy retains only in-frame clones and omits some. Of approximately 80,000 clones in the sample, around 84% were seen once. This specimen comes from a study of cytotoxic CD8 clonotypes in ibrutinib-treated CLL. Findings and limits, study-wide: Baseline levels of clonality went above those of age-matched healthy donors and moved with circulating CD8+ T-cell counts. An increase in clonality occurred at ibrutinib response, followed by a return toward baseline at progression.

The ends were cut back, 3 bases at V and 5 bases at J, with 7 bases in the middle. This CDR3 spans 13 amino acids. Germline lookup yields CDR1 MNHNS and CDR2 SASEGT. Sequencing was performed on PBMCs, taken before ibrutinib treatment. This TCR came from a human donor with chronic lymphocytic leukemia. The rearrangement links TRBV6-1 to TRBJ1-4; unclear D gene. The chain's CDR3 is CASSETVNEKLFF. The CDR3 bases are TGTGCCAGCAGTGAGACGGTGAATGAAAAACTGTTTTTT.